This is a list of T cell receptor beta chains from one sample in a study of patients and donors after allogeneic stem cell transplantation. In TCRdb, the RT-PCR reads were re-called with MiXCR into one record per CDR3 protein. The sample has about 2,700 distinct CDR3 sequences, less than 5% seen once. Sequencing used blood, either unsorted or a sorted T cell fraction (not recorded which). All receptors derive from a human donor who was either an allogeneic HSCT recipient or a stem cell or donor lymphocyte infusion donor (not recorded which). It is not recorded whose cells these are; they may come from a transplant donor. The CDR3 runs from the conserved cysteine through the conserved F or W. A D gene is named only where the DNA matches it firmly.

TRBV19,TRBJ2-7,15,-,CASSAGQIFSYEQYF
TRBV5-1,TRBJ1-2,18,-,CASSFMGVQLAKIDGYTF
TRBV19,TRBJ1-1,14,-,CASSMLTPNTEAFF
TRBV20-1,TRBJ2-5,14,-,CSATDDSGRETQYF
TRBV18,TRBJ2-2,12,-,CASSPFSGELFF
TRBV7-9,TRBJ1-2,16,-,CASSLVSGYSADGYTF
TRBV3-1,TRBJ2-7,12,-,CASSQDRGEQYF
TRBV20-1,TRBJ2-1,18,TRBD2,CSASGFTSGRFSYNEQFF
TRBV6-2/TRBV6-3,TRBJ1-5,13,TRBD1,CASSRTGDQPQHF
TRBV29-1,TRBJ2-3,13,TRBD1,CSVNTGGVDTQYF
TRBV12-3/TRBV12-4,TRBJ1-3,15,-,CASSGEAHSGNTIYF
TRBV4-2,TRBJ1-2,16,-,CASSQEIGRTIYGYTF
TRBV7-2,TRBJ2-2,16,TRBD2,CASSLHSGSNTGELFF
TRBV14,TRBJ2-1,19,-,CASSQENFGTPSSYNEQFF
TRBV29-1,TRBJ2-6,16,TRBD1,CSVRGQERSGANVLTF
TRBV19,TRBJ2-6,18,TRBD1,CASRLPGQGSSGANVLTF
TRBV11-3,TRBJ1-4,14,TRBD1,CASSPTGRNEKLFF
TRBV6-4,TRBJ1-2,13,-,CASSPEQGIGYTF
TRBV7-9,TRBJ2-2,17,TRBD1,CASSRGQGGLNTGELFF
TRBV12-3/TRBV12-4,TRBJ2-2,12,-,CASSFYTGELFF
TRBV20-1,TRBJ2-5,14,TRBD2,CSASLAGYQETQYF
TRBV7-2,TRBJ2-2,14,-,CASRWGIGTGELFF
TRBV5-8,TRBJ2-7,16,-,CASSLDSGVGTYEQYF
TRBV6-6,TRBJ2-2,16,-,CASSRSRGTNTGELFF
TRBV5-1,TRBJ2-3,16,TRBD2,CASSLDPSGTTDTQYF
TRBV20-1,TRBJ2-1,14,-,CSATGTTSYNEQFF
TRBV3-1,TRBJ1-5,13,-,CASSQEARSPQHF
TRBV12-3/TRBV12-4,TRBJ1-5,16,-,CASSLDVWWENQPQHF
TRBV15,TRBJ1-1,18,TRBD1,CATSRDWGTGAQNTEAFF
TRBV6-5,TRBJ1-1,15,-,CASSYQDSLNTEAFF
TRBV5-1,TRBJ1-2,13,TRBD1,CASSFGQDYGYTF
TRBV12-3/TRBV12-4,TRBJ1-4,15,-,CASSLDSGLNEKLFF
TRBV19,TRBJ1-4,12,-,CASSIAGEKLFF
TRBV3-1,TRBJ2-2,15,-,CASSLRTGFTGELFF
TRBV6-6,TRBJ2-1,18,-,CASSYSTARGRSSGEQFF
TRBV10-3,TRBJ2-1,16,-,CAISESLTSSYNEQFF
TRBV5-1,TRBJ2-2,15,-,CASSQTLGQDGELFF
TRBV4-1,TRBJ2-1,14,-,CASSQFSMGNEQFF
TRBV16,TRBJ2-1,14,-,CASSLDLVGNEQFF
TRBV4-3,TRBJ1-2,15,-,CASSQDKGTAYGYTF
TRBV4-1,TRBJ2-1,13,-,CASSQAMRQGTIF
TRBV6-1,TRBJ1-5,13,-,CASSDLGVQPQHF
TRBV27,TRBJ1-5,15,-,CASSRGQAYNQPQHF
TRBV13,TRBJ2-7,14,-,CASTWVGGNYEQYF